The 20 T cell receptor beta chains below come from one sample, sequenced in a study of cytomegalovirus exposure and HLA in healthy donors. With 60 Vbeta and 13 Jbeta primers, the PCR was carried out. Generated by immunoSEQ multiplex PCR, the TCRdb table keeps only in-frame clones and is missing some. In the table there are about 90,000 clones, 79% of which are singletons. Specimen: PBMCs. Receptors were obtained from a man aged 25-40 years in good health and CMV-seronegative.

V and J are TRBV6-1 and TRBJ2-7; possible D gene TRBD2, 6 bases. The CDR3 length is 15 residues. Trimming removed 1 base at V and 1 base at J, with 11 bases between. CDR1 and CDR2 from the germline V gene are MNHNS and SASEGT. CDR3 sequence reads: CASSEVGGDSYEQYF. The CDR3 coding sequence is TGTGCCAGCAGTGAAGTTGGAGGGGATTCCTACGAGCAGTACTTC.

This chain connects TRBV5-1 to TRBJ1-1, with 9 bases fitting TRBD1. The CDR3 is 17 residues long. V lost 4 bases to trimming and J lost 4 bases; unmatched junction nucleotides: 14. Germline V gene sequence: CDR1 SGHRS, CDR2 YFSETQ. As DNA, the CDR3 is TGCGCCAGCAGCGTGTGGGGACAGGGTGGCTCGAGCACTGAAGCTTTCTTT. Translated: CASSVWGQGGSSTEAFF.

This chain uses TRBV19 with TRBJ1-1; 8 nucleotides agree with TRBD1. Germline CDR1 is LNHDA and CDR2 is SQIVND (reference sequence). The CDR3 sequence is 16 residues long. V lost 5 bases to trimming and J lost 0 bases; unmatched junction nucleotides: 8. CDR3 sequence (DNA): TGTGCCAGTAGTCCACGGACAGGGAGGATGAACACTGAAGCTTTCTTT. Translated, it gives CASSPRTGRMNTEAFF.

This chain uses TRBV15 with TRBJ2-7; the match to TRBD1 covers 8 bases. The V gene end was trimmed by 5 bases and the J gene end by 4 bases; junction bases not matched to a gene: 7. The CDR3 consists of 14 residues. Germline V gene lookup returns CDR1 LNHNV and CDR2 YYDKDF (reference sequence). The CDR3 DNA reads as TGTGCCACCAGCGGCCGGGACAGGTCTTACGAGCAGTACTTC. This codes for CATSGRDRSYEQYF.

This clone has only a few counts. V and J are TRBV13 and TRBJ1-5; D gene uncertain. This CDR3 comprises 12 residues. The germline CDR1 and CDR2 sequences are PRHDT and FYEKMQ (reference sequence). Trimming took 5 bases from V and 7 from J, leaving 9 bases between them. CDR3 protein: CASSIDGQPQHF. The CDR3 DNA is TGTGCCAGCAGCATCGATGGCCAGCCCCAGCATTTT. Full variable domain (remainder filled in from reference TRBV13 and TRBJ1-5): AAGVIQSPRHLIKEKRETATLKCYPIPRHDTVYWYQQGPGQDPQFLISFYEKMQSDKGSIPDRFSAQQFSDYHSELNMSSLELGDSALYFCASSIDGQPQHFGDGTRLSIL.

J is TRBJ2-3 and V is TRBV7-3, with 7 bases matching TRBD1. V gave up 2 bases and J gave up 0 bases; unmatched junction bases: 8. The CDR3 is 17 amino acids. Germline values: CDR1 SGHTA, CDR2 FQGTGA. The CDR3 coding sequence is TGTGCCAGCAGCTTACGGGGACAGCAGACTAGCACAGATACGCAGTATTTT. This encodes CASSLRGQQTSTDTQYF.

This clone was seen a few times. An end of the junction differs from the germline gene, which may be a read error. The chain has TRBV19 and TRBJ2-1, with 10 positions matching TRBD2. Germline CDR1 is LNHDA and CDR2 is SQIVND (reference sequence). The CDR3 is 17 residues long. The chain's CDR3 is CASSSLPLLAGYIEQFF. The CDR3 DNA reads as TGTGCCAGTAGTAGTTTGCCTCTACTAGCGGGATACATTGAGCAGTTCTTC.

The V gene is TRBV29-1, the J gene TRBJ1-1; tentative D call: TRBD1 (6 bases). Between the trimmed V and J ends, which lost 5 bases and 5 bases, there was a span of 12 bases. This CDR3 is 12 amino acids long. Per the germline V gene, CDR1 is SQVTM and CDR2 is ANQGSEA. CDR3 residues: CSVILRGTEAFF. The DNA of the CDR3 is TGCAGCGTTATCCTTAGGGGGACTGAAGCTTTCTTT.

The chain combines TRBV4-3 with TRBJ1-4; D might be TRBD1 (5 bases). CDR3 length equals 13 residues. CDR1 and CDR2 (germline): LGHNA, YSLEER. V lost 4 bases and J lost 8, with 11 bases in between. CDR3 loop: CASSLLGAEKLFF. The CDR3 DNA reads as TGCGCCAGCAGCCTTCTAGGGGCGGAAAAACTGTTTTTT.

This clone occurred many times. CDR3 amino acids: CASSFSSGANVLTF. The CDR3 DNA follows: TGTGCCAGCAGCTTTAGCTCTGGGGCCAACGTCCTGACTTTC. The V call is TRBV7-8, the J call TRBJ2-6; D gene uncertain. The CDR3 runs to 14 residues. Deletions cut 3 bases from V and 0 bases from J, with 3 bases between. Germline V lookup: CDR1 SGHVS, CDR2 FQNEAQ.

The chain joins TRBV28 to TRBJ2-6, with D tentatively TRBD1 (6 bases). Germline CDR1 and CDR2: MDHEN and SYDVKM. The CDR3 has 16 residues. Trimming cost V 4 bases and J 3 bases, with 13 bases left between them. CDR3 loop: CASSSQGSSGANVLTF. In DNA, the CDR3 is TGTGCCAGCAGTTCCCAGGGGAGCAGTGGGGCCAACGTCCTGACTTTC.

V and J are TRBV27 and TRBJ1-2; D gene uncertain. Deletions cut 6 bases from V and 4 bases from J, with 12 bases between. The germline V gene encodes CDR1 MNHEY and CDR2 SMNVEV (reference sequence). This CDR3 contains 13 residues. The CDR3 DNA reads TGTGCCAGCAGCCGATTCGGCGGCTATGGCTACACCTTC. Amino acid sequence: CASSRFGGYGYTF.

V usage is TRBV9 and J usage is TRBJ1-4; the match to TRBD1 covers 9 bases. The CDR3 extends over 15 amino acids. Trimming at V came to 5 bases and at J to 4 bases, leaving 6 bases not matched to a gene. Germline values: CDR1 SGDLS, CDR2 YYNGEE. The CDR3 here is CASRAGTGLNEKLFF. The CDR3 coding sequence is TGTGCCAGCAGGGCTGGGACAGGGCTTAATGAAAAACTGTTTTTT.

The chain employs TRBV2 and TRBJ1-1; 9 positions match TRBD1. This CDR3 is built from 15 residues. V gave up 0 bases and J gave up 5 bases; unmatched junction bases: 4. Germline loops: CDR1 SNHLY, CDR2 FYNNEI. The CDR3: CASSEARDRVTEAFF. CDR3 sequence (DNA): TGTGCCAGCAGTGAAGCGCGGGACAGGGTGACTGAAGCTTTCTTT. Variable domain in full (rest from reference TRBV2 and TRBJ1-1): EPEVTQTPSHQVTQMGQEVILRCVPISNHLYFYWYRQILGQKVEFLVSFYNNEISEKSEIFDDQFSVERPDGSNFTLKIRSTKLEDSAMYFCASSEARDRVTEAFFGQGTRLTVV.

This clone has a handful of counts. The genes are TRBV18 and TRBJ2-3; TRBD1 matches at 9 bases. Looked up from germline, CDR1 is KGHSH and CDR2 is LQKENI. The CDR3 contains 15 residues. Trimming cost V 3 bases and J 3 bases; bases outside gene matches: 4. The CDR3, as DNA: TGTGCCAGCTCACCCGGGACAGGGACAACAGATACGCAGTATTTT. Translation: CASSPGTGTTDTQYF.

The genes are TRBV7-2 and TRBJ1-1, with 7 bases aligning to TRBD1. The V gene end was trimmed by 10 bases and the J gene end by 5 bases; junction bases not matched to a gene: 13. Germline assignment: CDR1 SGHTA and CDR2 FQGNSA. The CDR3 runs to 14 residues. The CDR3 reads CATQRNRGGTEAFF. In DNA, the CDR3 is TGTGCCACCCAGAGGAACAGGGGTGGAACTGAAGCTTTCTTT.

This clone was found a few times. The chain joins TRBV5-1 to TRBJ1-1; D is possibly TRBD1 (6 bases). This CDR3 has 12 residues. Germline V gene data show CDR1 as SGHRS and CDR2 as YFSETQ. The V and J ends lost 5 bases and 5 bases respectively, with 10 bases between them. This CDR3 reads CASSNQGTEAFF. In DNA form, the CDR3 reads TGCGCCAGCAGTAACCAGGGGACTGAAGCTTTCTTT.

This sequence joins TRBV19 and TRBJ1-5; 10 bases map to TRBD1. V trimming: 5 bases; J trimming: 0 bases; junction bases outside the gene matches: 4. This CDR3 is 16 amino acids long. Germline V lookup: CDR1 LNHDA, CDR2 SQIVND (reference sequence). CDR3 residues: CASSPGQGDSNQPQHF. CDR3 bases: TGTGCCAGTAGTCCTGGACAGGGGGATAGCAATCAGCCCCAGCATTTT.

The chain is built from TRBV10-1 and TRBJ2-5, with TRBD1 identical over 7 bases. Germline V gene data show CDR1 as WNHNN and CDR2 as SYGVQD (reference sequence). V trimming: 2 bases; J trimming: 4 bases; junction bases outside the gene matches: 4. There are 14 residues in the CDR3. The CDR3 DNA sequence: TGCGCCAGCAGTGAGGACAGGGTAGGAGAGACCCAGTACTTC. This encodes CASSEDRVGETQYF.

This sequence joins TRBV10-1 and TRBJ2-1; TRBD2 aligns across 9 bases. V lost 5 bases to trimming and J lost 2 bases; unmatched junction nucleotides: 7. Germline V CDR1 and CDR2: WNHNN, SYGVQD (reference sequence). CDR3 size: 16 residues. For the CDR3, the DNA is TGCGCCAGCAGTCCTAGCGGGACCTCGGCCTACAATGAGCAGTTCTTC. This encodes CASSPSGTSAYNEQFF.